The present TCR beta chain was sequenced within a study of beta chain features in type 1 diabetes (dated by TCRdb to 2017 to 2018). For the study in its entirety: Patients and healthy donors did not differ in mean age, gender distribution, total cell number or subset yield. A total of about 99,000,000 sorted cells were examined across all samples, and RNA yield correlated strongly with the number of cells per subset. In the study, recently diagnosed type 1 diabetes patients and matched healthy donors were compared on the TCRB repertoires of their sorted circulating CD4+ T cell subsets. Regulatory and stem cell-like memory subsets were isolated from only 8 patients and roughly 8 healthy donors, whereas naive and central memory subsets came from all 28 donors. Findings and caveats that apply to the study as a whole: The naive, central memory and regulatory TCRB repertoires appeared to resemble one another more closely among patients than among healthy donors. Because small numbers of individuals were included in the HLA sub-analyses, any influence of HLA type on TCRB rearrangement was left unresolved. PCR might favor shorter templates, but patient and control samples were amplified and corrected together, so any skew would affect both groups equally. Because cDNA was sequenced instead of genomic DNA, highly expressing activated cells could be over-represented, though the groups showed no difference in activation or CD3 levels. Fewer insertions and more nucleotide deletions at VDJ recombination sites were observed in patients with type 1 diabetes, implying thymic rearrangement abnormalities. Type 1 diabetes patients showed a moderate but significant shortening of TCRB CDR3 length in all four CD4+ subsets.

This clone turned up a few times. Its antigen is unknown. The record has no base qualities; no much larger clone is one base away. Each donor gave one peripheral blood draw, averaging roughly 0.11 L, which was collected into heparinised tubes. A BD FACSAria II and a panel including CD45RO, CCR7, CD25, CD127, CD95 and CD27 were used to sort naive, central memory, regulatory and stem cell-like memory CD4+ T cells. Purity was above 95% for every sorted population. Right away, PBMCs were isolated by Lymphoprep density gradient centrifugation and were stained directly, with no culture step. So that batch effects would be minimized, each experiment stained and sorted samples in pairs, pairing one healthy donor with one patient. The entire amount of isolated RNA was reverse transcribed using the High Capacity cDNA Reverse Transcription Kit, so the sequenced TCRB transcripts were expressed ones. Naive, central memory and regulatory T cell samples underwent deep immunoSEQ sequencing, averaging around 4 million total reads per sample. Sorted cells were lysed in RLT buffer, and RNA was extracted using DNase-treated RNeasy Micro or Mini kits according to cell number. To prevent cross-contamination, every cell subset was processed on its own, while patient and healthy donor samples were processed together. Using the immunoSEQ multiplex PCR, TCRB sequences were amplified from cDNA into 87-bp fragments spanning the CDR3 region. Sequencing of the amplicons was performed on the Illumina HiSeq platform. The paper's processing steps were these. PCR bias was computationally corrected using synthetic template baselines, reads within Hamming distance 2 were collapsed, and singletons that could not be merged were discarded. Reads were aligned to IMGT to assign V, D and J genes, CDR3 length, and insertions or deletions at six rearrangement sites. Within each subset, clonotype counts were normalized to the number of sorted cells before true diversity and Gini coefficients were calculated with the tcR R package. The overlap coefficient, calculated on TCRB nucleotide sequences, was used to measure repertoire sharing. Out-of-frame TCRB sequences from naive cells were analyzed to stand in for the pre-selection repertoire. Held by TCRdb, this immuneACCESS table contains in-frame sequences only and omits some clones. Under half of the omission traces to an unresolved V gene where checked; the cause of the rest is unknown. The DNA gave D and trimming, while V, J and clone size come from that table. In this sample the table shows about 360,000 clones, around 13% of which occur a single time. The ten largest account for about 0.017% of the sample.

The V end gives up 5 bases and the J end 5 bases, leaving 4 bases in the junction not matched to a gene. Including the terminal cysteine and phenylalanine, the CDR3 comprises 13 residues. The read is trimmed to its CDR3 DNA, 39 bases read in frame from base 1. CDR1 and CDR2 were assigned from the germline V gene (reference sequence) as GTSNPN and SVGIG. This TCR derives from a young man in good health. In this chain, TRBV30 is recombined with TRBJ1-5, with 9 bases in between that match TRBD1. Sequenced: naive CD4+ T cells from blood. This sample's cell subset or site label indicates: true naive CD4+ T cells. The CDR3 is CAWAGTGYQPQHF. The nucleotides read TGTGCCTGGGCCGGGACAGGGTATCAGCCCCAGCATTTT.